The clone carrying this TCR beta chain turned up a few times. Its antigen is unidentified. This record belongs to a study of post-analysis software for immune sequencing data. Study-wide results and caveats: Strong co-clustering by F measure linked samples that shared a preparation batch. Patients carried several TRBV segments more frequently than controls did, and TRBV5-6, TRBV5-1 and TRBV20-1 were among them. Those with multiple sclerosis, the patient group, showed significantly lower normalized Chao1 diversity than controls.

TCR beta libraries were prepared from cDNA with unique molecular identifiers. T cells, roughly 0.9 to 11 million of them, yielded a few hundred thousand cDNA molecules. MiXCR, run by TCRdb on the PCR reads, gives a single entry per CDR3 protein. The repertoire holds fewer than 900,000 distinct CDR3 sequences, 46% seen once, with roughly 4.4% in the top ten. The CDR3 is made up of 16 amino acids. The germline gives CDR1 SEHNR, CDR2 FQNEAQ (reference sequence). V trimming: 1 base; J trimming: 6 bases; junction bases outside the gene matches: 6. Sequenced sample: blood. This sequence was found in a girl between 10 and 17 years old with multiple sclerosis. J is TRBJ2-3 and V is TRBV7-9, with 11 nucleotides matching TRBD2. CDR3 bases: TGTGCCAGCAGCTTAGTTTCACTAGCGGGAGTGGATACGCAGTATTTT. It specifies CASSLVSLAGVDTQYF. The full variable domain, its missing parts supplied by reference TRBV7-9 and TRBJ2-3, is DTGVSQNPRHKITKRGQNVTFRCDPISEHNRLYWYRQTLGQGPEFLTYFQNEAQLEKSRLLSDRFSAERPKGSFSTLEIQRTEQGDSAMYLCASSLVSLAGVDTQYFGPGTRLTVL.